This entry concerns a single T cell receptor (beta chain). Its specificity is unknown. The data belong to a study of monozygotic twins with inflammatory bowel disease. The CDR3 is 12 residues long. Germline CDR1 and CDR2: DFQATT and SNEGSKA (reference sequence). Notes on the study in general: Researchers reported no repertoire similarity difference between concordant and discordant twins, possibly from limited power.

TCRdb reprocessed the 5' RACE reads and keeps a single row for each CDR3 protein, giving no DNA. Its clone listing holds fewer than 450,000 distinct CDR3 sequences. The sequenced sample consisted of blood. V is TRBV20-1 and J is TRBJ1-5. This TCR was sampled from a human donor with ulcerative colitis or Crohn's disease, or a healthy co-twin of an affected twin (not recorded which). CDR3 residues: CSAREANQPQHF.